The clone carrying this TCR beta chain was counted many times. Its antigen is as yet unknown. Germline-derived CDR1 and CDR2 are DFQATT and SNEGSKA (reference sequence). The CDR3 spans 15 residues. The junction had 10 bases not matched to a gene; V was cut back by 5 bases and J by 5 bases. This sample is drawn from a study of CD8 T cells in ankylosing spondylitis. It was by quantitative 5'-RACE with molecular barcodes that TCR beta libraries were made. TCRdb recomputed calls from the 5' RACE reads with MiXCR, one row per CDR3 protein. In the table there are more than 400,000 distinct CDR3 sequences, roughly 5.2% of which are singletons. Study-wide findings and caveats: The authors found the disease-linked clones to be CD8+ and relatively rare in peripheral blood. Reports say disease-linked clones showed up significantly more in matched ankylosing spondylitis synovial fluid. One TCR beta motif, made up of 7 or 8 highly homologous variants, appeared characteristic of ankylosing spondylitis blood. In synovial fluid and blood from reactive arthritis, some motif variants were previously reported.

The J gene is TRBJ2-5, the V gene TRBV20-1; the match to TRBD2 covers 11 bases. Sequenced: blood, either unsorted or a sorted T cell fraction (not recorded which). The source is a male donor with ankylosing spondylitis. The chain's CDR3 is CSALIAGGEMETQYF. The DNA for the CDR3 is TGCAGTGCTCTAATAGCGGGAGGGGAGATGGAGACCCAGTACTTC.